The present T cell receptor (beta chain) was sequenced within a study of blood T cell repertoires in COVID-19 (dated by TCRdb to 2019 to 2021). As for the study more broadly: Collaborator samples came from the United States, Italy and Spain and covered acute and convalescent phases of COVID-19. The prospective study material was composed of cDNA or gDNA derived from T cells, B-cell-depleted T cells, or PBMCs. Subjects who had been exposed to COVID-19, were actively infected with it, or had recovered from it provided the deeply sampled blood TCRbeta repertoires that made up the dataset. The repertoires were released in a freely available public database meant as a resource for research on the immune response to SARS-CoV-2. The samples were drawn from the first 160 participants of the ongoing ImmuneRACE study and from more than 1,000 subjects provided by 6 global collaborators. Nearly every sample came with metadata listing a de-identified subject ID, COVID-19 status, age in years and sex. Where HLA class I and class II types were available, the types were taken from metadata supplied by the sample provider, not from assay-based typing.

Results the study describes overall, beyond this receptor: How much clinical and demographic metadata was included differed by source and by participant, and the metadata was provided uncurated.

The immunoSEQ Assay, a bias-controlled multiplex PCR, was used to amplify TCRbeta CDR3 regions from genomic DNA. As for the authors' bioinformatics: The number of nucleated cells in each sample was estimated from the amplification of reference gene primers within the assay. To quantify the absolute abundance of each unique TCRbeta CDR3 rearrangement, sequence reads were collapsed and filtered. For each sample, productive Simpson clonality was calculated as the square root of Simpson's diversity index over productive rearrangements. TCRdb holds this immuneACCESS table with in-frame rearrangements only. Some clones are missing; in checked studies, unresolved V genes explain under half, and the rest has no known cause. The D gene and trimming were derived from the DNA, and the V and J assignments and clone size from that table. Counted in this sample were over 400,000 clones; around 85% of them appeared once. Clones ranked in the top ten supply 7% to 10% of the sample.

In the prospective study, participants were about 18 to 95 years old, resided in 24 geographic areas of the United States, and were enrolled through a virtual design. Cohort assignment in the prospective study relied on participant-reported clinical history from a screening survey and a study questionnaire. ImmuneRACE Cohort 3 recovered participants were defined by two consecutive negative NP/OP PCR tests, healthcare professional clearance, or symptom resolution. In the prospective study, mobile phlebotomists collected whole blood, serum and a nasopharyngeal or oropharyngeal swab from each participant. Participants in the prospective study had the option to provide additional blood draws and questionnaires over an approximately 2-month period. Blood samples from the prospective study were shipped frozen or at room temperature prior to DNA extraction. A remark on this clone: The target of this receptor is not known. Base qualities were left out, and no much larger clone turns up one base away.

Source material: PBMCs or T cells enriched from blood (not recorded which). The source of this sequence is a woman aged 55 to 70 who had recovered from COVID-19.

For the CDR3, the sequence is CSASGGTIQYF. The DNA is TGCAGTGCTAGCGGGGGGACCATTCAGTACTTC. This receptor chain uses TRBV20-1 and TRBJ2-4, with 7 central nucleotides matching TRBD2. The CDR1 and CDR2 encoded by the germline V gene (reference sequence) are DFQATT and SNEGSKA. Clipping removes 3 bases from V and 9 bases from J, with 2 as the unmatched junction base count. Counted from cysteine to phenylalanine, this CDR3 has 11 amino acids. Only the CDR3 DNA stays, 33 bases, in frame from base 1.